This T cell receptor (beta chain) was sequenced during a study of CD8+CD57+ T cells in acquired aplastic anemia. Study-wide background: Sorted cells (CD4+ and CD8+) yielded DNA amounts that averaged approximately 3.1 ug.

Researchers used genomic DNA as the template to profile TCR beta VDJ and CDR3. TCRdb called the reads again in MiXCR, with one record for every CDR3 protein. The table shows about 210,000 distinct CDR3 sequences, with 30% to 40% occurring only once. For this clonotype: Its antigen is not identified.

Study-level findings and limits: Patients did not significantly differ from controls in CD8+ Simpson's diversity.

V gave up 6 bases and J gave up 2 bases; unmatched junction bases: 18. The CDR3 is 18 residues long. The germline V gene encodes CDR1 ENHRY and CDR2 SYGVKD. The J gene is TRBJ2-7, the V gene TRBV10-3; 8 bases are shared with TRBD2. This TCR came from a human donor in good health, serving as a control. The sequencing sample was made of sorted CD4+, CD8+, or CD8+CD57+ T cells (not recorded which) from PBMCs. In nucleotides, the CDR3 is TGTGCCATCAGCGGACCTCAGCGGGAGTCGCGTAGGACCTACGAGCAGTACTTC. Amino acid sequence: CAISGPQRESRRTYEQYF.